This T cell receptor (beta chain) was captured by sequencing in a study of CD8 T cells in Susac syndrome. The germline gives CDR1 SGHRS, CDR2 YFSETQ. The V gene end was trimmed by 3 bases and the J gene end by 5 bases; junction bases not matched to a gene: 14. This CDR3 is 17 amino acids long. It was with random hexamers that roughly 0.45 to 1 ug RNA was reverse transcribed. TCRdb called the immunoSEQ multiplex PCR reads again in MiXCR, with one record for every CDR3 protein. The repertoire holds over 350,000 distinct CDR3 sequences, with roughly 85% as singletons. The J gene is TRBJ2-3, the V gene TRBV5-1, with TRBD1 identical over 8 bases. This TCR came from a human donor with multiple sclerosis. The sequenced sample was CD8+ T cells from PBMCs. The CDR3 DNA reads TGCGCCAGCAGCTCAACCCGGACAGGGATGAAGGGAGATACGCAGTATTTT. Residues: CASSSTRTGMKGDTQYF.